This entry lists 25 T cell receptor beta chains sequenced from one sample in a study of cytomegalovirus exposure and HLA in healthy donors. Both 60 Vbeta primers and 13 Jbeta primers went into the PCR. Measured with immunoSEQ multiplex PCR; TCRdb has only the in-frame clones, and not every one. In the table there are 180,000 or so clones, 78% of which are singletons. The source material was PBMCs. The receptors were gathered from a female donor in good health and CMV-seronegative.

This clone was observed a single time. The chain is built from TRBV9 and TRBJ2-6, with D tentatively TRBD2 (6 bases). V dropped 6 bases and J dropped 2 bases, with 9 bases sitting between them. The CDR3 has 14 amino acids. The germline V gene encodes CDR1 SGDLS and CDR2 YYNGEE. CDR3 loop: CASNPGAGANVLTF. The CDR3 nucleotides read TGTGCCAGCAACCCGGGGGCTGGGGCCAACGTCCTGACTTTC.

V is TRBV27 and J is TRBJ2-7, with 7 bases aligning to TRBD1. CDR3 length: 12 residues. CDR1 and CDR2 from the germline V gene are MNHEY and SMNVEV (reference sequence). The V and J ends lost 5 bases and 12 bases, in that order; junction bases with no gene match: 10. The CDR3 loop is CASSPLTGMMYF. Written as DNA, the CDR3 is TGTGCCAGCAGTCCCCTGACAGGGATGATGTACTTC.

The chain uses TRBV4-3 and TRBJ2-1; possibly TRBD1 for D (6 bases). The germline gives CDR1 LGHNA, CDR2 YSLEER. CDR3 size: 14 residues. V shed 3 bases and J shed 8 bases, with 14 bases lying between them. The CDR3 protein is CASSQGMGAYEQFF. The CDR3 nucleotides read TGCGCCAGCAGCCAGGGAATGGGGGCTTATGAGCAGTTCTTC.

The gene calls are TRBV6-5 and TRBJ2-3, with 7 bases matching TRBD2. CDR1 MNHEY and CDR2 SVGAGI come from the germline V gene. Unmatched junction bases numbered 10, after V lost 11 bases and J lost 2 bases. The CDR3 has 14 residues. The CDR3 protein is CACGASGTTDTQYF. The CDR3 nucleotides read TGTGCCTGTGGGGCTAGCGGAACCACAGATACGCAGTATTTT.

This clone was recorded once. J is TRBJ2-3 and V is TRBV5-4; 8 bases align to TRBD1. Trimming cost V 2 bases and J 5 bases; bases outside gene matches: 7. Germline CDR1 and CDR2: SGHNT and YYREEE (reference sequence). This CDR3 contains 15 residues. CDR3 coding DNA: TGTGCCAGCAGCTTCTTGTCAGGGGGCGGAGATACGCAGTATTTT. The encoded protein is CASSFLSGGGDTQYF. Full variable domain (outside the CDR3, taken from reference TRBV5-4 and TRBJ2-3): ETGVTQSPTHLIKTRGQQVTLRCSSQSGHNTVSWYQQALGQGPQFIFQYYREEENGRGNFPPRFSGLQFPNYSSELNVNALELDDSALYLCASSFLSGGGDTQYFGPGTRLTVL.

The CDR3 is CASSDQPAAAQPQHF. CDR3 nucleotides: TGTGCCAGCAGTGACCAACCAGCCGCGGCCCAGCCCCAGCATTTT. J is TRBJ1-5 and V is TRBV6-1; no reliable D call. This CDR3 has 15 amino acids. V lost 3 bases to trimming and J lost 7 bases, with 16 bases between them. Germline-derived CDR1 and CDR2 are MNHNS and SASEGT.

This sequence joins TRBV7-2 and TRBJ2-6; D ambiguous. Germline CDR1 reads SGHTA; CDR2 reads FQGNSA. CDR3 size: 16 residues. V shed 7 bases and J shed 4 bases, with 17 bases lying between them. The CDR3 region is CASTIVEASGANVLTF. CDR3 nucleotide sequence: TGTGCCAGCACCATCGTTGAGGCATCGGGGGCCAACGTCCTGACTTTC.

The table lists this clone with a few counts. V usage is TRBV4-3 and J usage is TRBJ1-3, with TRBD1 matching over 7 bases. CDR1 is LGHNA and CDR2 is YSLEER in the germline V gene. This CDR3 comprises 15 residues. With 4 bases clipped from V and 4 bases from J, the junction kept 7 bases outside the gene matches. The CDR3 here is CASSRMMGQGNTIYF. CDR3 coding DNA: TGCGCCAGCAGCCGCATGATGGGACAGGGAAACACCATATATTTT.

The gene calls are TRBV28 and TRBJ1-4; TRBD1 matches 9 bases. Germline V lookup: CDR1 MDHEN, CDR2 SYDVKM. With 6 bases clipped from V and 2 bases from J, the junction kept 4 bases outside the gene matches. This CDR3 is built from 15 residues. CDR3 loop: CASRDTGGTNEKLFF. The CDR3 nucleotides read TGTGCCAGCAGGGATACAGGGGGCACTAATGAAAAACTGTTTTTT. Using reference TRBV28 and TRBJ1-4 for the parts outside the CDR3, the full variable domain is DVKVTQSSRYLVKRTGEKVFLECVQDMDHENMFWYRQDPGLGLRLIYFSYDVKMKEKGDIPEGYSVSREKKERFSLILESASTNQTSMYLCASRDTGGTNEKLFFGSGTQLSVL.

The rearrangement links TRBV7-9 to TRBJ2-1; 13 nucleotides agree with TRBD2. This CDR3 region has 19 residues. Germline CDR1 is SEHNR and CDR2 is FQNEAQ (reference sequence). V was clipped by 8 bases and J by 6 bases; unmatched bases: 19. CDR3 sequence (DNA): TGTGCCAGCTACGGACCGGGACTAGCGGGAAAGGGGGGGGGCAATGAGCAGTTCTTC. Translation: CASYGPGLAGKGGGNEQFF.

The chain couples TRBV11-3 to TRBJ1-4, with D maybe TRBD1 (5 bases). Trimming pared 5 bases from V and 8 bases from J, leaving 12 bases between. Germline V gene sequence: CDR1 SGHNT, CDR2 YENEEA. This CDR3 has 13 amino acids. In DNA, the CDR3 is TGTGCCAGCAGCCGACAGAGTGGGGAAAAACTGTTTTTT. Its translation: CASSRQSGEKLFF.

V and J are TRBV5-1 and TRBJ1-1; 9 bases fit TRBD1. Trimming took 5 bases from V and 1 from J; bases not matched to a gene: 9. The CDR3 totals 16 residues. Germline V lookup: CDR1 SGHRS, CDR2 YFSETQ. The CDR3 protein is CASSYWTGAANTEAFF. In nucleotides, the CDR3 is TGCGCCAGCAGTTACTGGACAGGGGCAGCGAACACTGAAGCTTTCTTT. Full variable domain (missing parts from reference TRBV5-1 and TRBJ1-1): KAGVTQTPRYLIKTRGQQVTLSCSPISGHRSVSWYQQTPGQGLQFLFEYFSETQRNKGNFPGRFSGRQFSNSRSEMNVSTLELGDSALYLCASSYWTGAANTEAFFGQGTRLTVV.

The DNA for the CDR3 is TGTGCCAGCAGTTCTAGCGGGAGTCAATTCTACGAGCAGTACTTC. The encoded protein is CASSSSGSQFYEQYF. The rearrangement uses TRBV28 and TRBJ2-7; TRBD2 matches 10 bases. The V and J ends lost 4 bases and 3 bases, in that order; junction bases with no gene match: 6. This CDR3 region has 15 residues. Germline loops: CDR1 MDHEN, CDR2 SYDVKM.

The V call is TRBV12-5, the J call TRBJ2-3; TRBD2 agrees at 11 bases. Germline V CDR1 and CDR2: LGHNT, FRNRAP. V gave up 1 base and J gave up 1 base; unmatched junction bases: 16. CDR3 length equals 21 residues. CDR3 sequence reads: CASGLAPSTSGSTPGTDTQYF. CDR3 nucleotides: TGTGCTAGTGGTTTGGCACCTTCAACTAGCGGGAGTACCCCAGGCACAGATACGCAGTATTTT.

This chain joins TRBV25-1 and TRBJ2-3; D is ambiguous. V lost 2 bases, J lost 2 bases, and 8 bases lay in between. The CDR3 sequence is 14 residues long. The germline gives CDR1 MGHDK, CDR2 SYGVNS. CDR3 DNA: TGTGCCAGCAGTGAAGGCTCCACCACAGATACGCAGTATTTT. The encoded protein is CASSEGSTTDTQYF.

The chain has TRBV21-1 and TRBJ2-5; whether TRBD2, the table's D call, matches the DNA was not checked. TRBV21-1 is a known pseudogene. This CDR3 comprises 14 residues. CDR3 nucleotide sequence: TGTGCCAGTCGAGCGGGGGGAAAAAAAGAGACCCAGTACTTC. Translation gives CASRAGGKKETQYF.

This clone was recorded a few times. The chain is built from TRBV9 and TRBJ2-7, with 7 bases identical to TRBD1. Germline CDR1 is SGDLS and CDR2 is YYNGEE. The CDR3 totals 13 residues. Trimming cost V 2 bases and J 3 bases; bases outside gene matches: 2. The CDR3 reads CASSVGDSYEQYF. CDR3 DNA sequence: TGTGCCAGCAGCGTCGGGGACAGCTACGAGCAGTACTTC.

CDR3 sequence (DNA): TGTGCCAGCAGCGGGCCTAGCGGGAGATCTTCCTACAATGAGCAGTTCTTC. Its translation is CASSGPSGRSSYNEQFF. The chain combines TRBV21-1 with TRBJ2-1; the table's D gene call, TRBD2, was not cross checked with the DNA. TRBV21-1 constitutes a pseudogene. The CDR3 consists of 17 residues.

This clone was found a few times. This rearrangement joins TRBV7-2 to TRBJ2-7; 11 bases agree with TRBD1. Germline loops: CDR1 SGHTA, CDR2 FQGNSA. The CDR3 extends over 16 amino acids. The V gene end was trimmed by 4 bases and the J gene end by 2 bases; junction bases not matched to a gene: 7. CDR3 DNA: TGTGCCAGCAGCTCGTCGGGGGGACAGGGGGCCTACGAGCAGTACTTC. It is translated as CASSSSGGQGAYEQYF.

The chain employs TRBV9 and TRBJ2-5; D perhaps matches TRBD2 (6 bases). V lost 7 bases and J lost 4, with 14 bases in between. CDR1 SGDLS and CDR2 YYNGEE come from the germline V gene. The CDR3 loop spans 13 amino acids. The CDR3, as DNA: TGTGCCAGCGGGCCGGGAGTGGCAGAGACCCAGTACTTC. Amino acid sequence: CASGPGVAETQYF.

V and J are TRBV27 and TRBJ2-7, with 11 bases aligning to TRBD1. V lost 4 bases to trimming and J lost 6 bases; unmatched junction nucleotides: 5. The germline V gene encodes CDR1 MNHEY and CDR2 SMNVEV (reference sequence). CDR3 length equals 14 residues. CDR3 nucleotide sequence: TGTGCCAGCAGTTCAGGGACAGGGGGTGGCGAGCAGTACTTC. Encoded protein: CASSSGTGGGEQYF.

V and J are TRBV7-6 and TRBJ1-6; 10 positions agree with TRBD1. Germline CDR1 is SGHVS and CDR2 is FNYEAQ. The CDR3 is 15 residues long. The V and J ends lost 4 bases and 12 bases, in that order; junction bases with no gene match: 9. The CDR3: CASSSGTGVEVPLHF. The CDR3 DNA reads TGTGCCAGCAGCTCCGGGACAGGGGTGGAGGTACCCCTCCACTTT.

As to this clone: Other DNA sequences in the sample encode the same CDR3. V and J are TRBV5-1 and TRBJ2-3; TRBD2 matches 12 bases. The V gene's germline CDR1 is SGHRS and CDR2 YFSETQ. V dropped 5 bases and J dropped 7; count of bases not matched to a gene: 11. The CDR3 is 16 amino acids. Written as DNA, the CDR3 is TGCGCCAGCAGACGAGGACTAGCGGGATCATCGAATACGCAGTATTTT. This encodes CASRRGLAGSSNTQYF.

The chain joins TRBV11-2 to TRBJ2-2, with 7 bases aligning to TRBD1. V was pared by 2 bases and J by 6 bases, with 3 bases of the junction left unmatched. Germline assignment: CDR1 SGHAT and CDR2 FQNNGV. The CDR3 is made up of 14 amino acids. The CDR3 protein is CASSLFDRAGELFF. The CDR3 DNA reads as TGTGCCAGCAGCTTATTTGACAGGGCCGGGGAGCTGTTTTTT.

The CDR3 loop is CASSPRAGGGETQYF. The CDR3 region has the DNA TGTGCCAGCAGCCCAAGAGCGGGAGGCGGGGAGACCCAGTACTTC. The chain joins TRBV7-3 to TRBJ2-5, with 9 bases fitting TRBD2. V shed 5 bases, J shed 5 bases, and the junction held 9 bases outside the gene matches. This CDR3 region has 15 residues. Germline V gene data show CDR1 as SGHTA and CDR2 as FQGTGA. Combining the CDR3 with reference TRBV7-3 and TRBJ2-5 gives the whole variable domain GAGVSQTPSNKVTEKGKYVELRCDPISGHTALYWYRQSLGQGPEFLIYFQGTGAADDSGLPNDRFFAVRPEGSVSTLKIQRTERGDSAVYLCASSPRAGGGETQYFGPGTRLLVL.